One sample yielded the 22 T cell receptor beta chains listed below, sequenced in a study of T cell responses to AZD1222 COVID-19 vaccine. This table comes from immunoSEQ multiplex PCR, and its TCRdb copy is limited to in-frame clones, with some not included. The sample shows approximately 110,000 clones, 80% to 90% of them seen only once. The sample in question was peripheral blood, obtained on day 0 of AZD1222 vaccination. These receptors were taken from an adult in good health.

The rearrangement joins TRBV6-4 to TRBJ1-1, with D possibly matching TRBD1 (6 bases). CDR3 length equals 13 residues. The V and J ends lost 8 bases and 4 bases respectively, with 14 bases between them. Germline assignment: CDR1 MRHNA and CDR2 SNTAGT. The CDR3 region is CASQGGAGTEAFF. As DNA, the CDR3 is TGTGCCAGCCAAGGGGGGGCTGGCACTGAAGCTTTCTTT.

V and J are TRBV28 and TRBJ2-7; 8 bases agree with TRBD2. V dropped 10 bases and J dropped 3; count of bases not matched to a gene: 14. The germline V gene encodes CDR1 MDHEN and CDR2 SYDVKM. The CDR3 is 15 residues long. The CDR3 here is CATRPAGGRGYEQYF. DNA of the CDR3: TGTGCCACCCGACCCGCGGGGGGCCGGGGCTACGAGCAGTACTTC.

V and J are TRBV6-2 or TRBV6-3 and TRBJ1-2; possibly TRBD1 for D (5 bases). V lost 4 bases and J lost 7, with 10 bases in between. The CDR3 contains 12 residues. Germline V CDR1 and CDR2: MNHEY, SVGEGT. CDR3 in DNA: TGTGCCAGCAGTTCAGGGATTAGTGGCTACACCTTC. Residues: CASSSGISGYTF.

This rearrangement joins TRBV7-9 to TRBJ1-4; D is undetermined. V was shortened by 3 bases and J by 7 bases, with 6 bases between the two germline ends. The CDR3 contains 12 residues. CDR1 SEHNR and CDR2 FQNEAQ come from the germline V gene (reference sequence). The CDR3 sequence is CASSFGGEKLFF. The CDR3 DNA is TGTGCCAGCAGCTTTGGCGGTGAAAAACTGTTTTTT.

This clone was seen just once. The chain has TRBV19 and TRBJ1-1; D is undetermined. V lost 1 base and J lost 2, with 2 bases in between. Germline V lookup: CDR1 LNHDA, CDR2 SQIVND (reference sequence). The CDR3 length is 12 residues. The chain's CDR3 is CASSIGNTEAFF. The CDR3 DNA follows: TGTGCCAGTAGTATAGGCAACACTGAAGCTTTCTTT.

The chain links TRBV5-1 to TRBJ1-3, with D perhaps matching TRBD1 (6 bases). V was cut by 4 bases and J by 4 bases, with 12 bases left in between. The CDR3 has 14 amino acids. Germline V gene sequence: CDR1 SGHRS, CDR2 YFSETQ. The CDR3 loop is CASSPGTSGNTIYF. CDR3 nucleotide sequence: TGCGCCAGCAGCCCGGGGACATCGGGAAACACCATATATTTT.

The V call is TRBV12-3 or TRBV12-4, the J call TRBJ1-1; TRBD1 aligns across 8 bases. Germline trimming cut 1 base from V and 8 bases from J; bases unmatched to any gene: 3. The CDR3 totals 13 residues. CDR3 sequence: CASSLVDREEAFF. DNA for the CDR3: TGTGCCAGCAGTTTAGTGGACAGGGAAGAAGCTTTCTTT.

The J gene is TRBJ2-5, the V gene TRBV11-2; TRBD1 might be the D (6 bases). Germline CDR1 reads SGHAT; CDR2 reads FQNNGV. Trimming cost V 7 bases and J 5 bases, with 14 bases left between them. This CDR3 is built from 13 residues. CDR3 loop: CASTPTGTETQYF. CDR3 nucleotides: TGTGCCAGCACCCCGACAGGAACTGAGACCCAGTACTTC.

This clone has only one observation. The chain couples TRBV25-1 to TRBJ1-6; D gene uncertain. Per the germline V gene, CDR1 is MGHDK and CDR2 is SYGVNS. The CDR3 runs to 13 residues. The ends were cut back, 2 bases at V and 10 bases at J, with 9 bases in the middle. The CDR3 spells CASSEGLDSPLHF. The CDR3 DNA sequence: TGTGCCAGCAGTGAAGGGTTGGACTCACCCCTCCACTTT.

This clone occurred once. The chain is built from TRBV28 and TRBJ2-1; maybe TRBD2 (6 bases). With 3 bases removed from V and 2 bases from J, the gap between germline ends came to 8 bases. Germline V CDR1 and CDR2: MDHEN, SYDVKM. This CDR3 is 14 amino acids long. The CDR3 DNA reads TGTGCCAGCAGTTTCGCGGGAACCTACAATGAGCAGTTCTTC. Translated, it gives CASSFAGTYNEQFF.

The CDR3 is CASSQRPSTDTQYF. The CDR3 DNA reads TGTGCCAGCTCCCAGCGGCCTAGCACAGATACGCAGTATTTT. The V call is TRBV7-2, the J call TRBJ2-3; the D gene is possibly TRBD2 (5 bases). The CDR3 runs 14 residues. Germline V gene sequence: CDR1 SGHTA, CDR2 FQGNSA. With 8 bases removed from V and 0 bases from J, the gap between germline ends came to 12 bases.

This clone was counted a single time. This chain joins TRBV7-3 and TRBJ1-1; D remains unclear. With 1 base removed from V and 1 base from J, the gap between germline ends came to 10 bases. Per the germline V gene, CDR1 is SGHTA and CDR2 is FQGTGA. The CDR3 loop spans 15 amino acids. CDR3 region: CASSLIGTPNTEAFF. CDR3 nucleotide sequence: TGTGCCAGCAGCTTAATAGGTACACCGAACACTGAAGCTTTCTTT.

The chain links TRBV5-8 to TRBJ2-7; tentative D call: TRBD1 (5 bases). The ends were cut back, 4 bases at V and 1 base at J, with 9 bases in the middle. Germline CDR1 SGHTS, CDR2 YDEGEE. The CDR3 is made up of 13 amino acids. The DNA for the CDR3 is TGTGCCAGCAGCCGAGGACATTCCTACGAGCAGTACTTC. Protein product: CASSRGHSYEQYF.

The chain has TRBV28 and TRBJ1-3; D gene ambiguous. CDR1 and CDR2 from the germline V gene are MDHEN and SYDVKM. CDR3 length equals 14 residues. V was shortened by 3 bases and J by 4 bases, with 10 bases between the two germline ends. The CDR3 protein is CASSFLGGGNTIYF. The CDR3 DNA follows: TGTGCCAGCAGTTTCCTTGGCGGCGGAAACACCATATATTTT.

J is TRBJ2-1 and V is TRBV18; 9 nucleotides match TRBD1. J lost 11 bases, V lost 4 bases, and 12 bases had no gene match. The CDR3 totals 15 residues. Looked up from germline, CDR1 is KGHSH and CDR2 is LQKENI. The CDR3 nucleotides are TGTGCCAGCTCACGCGAAAGGGACAGGGCAGGGAAGCAGTTCTTC. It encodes CASSRERDRAGKQFF.

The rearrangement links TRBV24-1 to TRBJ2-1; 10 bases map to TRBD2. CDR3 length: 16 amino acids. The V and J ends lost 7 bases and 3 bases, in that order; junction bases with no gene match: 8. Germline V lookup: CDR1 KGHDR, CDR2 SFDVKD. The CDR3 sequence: CATSQTGTSVYNEQFF. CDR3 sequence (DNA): TGTGCCACCAGCCAGACCGGGACTAGCGTCTACAATGAGCAGTTCTTC.

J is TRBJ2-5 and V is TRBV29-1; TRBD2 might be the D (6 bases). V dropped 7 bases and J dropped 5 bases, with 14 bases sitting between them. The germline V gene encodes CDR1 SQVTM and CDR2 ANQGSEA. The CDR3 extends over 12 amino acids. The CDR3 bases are TGCAGCGCCCTCGGGGGTTGGGAGACCCAGTACTTC. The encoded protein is CSALGGWETQYF.

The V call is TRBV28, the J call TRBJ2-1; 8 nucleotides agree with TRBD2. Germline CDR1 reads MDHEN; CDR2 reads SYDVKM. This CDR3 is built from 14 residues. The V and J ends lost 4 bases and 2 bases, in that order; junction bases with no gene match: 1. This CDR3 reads CASSSGGAYNEQFF. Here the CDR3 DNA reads TGTGCCAGCAGTTCGGGGGGGGCCTACAATGAGCAGTTCTTC. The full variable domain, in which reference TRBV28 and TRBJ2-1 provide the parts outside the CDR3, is DVKVTQSSRYLVKRTGEKVFLECVQDMDHENMFWYRQDPGLGLRLIYFSYDVKMKEKGDIPEGYSVSREKKERFSLILESASTNQTSMYLCASSSGGAYNEQFFGPGTRLTVL.

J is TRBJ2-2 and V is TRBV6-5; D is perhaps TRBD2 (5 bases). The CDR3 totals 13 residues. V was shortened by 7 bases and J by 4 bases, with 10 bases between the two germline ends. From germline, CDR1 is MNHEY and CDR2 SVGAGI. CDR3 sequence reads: CASKMGSTGELFF. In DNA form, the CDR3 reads TGTGCCAGCAAAATGGGGAGCACCGGGGAGCTGTTTTTT.

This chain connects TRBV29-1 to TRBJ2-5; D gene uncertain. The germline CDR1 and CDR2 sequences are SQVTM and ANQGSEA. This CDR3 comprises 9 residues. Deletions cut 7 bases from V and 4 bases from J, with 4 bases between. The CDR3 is CSGGETQYF. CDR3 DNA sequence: TGCAGCGGGGGAGAGACCCAGTACTTC.

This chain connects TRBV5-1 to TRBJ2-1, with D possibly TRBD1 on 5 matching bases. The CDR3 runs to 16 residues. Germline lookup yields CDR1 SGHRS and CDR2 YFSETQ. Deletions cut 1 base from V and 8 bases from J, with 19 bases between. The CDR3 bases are TGCGCCAGCAGCTTGCTTACTGGGGATCAAGGGGATGAGCAGTTCTTC. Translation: CASSLLTGDQGDEQFF. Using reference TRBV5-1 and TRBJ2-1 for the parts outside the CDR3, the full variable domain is KAGVTQTPRYLIKTRGQQVTLSCSPISGHRSVSWYQQTPGQGLQFLFEYFSETQRNKGNFPGRFSGRQFSNSRSEMNVSTLELGDSALYLCASSLLTGDQGDEQFFGPGTRLTVL.

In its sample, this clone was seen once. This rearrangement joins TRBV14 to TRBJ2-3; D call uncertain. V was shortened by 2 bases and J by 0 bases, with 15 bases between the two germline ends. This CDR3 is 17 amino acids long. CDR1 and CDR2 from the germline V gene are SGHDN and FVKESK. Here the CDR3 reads CASSQLGGSPSTDTQYF. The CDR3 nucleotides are TGTGCCAGCAGCCAATTAGGCGGAAGCCCTAGCACAGATACGCAGTATTTT.